Listed below are T cell receptor beta chains from one sample, sequenced in a study of beta chain features in type 1 diabetes. Produced via immunoSEQ multiplex PCR; TCRdb's table is partial and in-frame only. The repertoire consists of over 600,000 clones, with under 15% occurring once and the leading ten covering about 0.11%. The sample comprised naive CD4+ T cells from blood. The receptors originated from a man under 40 with type 1 diabetes. Both conserved end residues are part of each CDR3. The D gene is left open where the match is weak. A clone size is listed for some rows: how often the clone was seen (once, few, many), or a class if it is expanded.

j_gene: TRBJ2-5
d_gene: NA
abundance: few
v_gene: TRBV10-1
CDR3aa: CASSDGAGQETQYF
CDR3nt: TGCGCCAGCAGTGATGGAGCAGGCCAAGAGACCCAGTACTTC

j_gene: TRBJ1-1
d_gene: NA
abundance: NA
v_gene: TRBV9
CDR3aa: CASSVDGAGPAAFF
CDR3nt: TGTGCCAGCAGCGTAGATGGCGCAGGGCCGGCCGCTTTCTTT

j_gene: TRBJ2-5
d_gene: NA
abundance: NA
v_gene: TRBV9
CDR3aa: CASSVTLAAQGGAETQYF
CDR3nt: TGTGCCAGCAGCGTTACCCTTGCAGCACAGGGTGGAGCGGAGACCCAGTACTTC

j_gene: TRBJ2-5
d_gene: TRBD2
abundance: NA
v_gene: TRBV5-1
CDR3aa: CASSLALAEETQYF
CDR3nt: TGCGCCAGCAGCTTGGCACTAGCGGAAGAGACCCAGTACTTC

j_gene: TRBJ2-1
d_gene: TRBD2
abundance: few
v_gene: TRBV9
CDR3aa: CASSVSTSGGADHYNEQFF
CDR3nt: TGTGCCAGCAGCGTCTCGACTAGCGGGGGGGCCGATCACTACAATGAGCAGTTCTTC

j_gene: TRBJ1-2
d_gene: TRBD1
abundance: NA
v_gene: TRBV6-5
CDR3aa: CASTHRGSDGYTF
CDR3nt: TGTGCCAGCACCCACAGGGGAAGCGATGGCTACACCTTC

j_gene: TRBJ1-2
d_gene: NA
abundance: NA
v_gene: TRBV6-1
CDR3aa: CASTGVPRAGGYTF
CDR3nt: TGTGCCAGCACAGGGGTTCCCCGGGCGGGGGGCTACACCTTC

j_gene: TRBJ1-6
d_gene: NA
abundance: few
v_gene: TRBV6-5
CDR3aa: CASKERQYNSPLHF
CDR3nt: TGTGCCAGCAAAGAGAGGCAGTATAATTCACCCCTCCACTTT

j_gene: TRBJ2-3
d_gene: NA
abundance: few
v_gene: TRBV5-6
CDR3aa: CASTWGNTDTQYF
CDR3nt: TGTGCCAGCACCTGGGGGAACACAGATACGCAGTATTTT

j_gene: TRBJ2-7
d_gene: TRBD1
abundance: NA
v_gene: TRBV29-1
CDR3aa: CSVVYPGGHEQYF
CDR3nt: TGCAGCGTGGTCTACCCAGGGGGTCACGAGCAGTACTTC

j_gene: TRBJ1-1
d_gene: TRBD1
abundance: few
v_gene: TRBV10-3
CDR3aa: CAISESTGRNTEAFF
CDR3nt: TGTGCCATCAGTGAGTCGACAGGGCGGAACACTGAAGCTTTCTTT

j_gene: TRBJ1-3
d_gene: NA
abundance: few
v_gene: TRBV29-1
CDR3aa: CSALSQGGNTIYF
CDR3nt: TGCAGCGCCCTAAGCCAGGGAGGAAACACCATATATTTT

j_gene: TRBJ2-7
d_gene: NA
abundance: NA
v_gene: TRBV4-3
CDR3aa: CASSQDPRGRGTYEQYF
CDR3nt: TGCGCCAGCAGCCAAGACCCCAGGGGGAGGGGAACCTACGAGCAGTACTTC

j_gene: TRBJ2-7
d_gene: NA
abundance: NA
v_gene: TRBV2
CDR3aa: CASRGVLYEQYF
CDR3nt: TGTGCCAGCAGGGGAGTATTATACGAGCAGTACTTC

j_gene: TRBJ2-7
d_gene: TRBD2
abundance: few
v_gene: TRBV18
CDR3aa: CASSQTSGGPYEQYF
CDR3nt: TGTGCCAGCTCGCAAACTAGCGGGGGGCCCTACGAGCAGTACTTC

j_gene: TRBJ1-2
d_gene: NA
abundance: few
v_gene: TRBV7-9
CDR3aa: CASSSNLGHDYGYTF
CDR3nt: TGTGCCAGCAGCTCTAACCTGGGCCACGACTATGGCTACACCTTC

j_gene: TRBJ2-7
d_gene: TRBD2
abundance: few
v_gene: TRBV7-2
CDR3aa: CASSLTGGGYEQYF
CDR3nt: TGTGCCAGCAGCTTAACGGGAGGGGGTTACGAGCAGTACTTC